This TCR beta chain is from a study of blood T cell repertoires in COVID-19. Overall study: Whether acute or convalescent, the COVID-19 samples came from the United States, Italy and Spain. PBMCs, B-cell-depleted T cells, or T cells were the source of the cDNA or gDNA that made up the material.

In the original analysis: By means of reference gene primer amplification, nucleated cell counts were estimated. Profiling relied on immunoSEQ multiplex PCR, and the TCRdb table lists in-frame clones only, not all of them. The V and J calls and the clone size are those of that table, but D and trimming were determined from the DNA. The sample contains 200,000 or so clones, around 85% of which appear only once. Sequencing was done on a sample of peripheral blood. This clonotype originated in a man between 65 and 80 years old with active or convalescent COVID-19.

The CDR3, as DNA: TGTGCCAGCAGCTACACCGGGACAGGGGTGAGGGAGCAGTACTTC. Translated: CASSYTGTGVREQYF. This sequence joins TRBV7-2 and TRBJ2-7, with TRBD1 identical over 10 bases. The CDR3 spans 15 residues. Germline assignment: CDR1 SGHTA and CDR2 FQGNSA. V lost 4 bases, J lost 7 bases, and 10 bases stayed unmatched.